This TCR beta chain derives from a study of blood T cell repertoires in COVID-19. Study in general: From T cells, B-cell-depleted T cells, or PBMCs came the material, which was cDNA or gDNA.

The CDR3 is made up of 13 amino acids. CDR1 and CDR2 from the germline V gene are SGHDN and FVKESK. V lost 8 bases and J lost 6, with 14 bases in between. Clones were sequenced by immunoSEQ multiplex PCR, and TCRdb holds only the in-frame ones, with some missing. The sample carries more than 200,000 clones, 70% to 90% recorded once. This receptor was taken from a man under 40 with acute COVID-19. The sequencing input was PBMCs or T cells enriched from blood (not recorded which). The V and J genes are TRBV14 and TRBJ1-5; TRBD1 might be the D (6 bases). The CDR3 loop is CASPDRWVQPQHF. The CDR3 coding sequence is TGTGCCAGCCCCGACAGGTGGGTTCAGCCCCAGCATTTT.